Sequencing of this T cell receptor (beta chain) was carried out in a study of blood T cell repertoires in COVID-19. Overall study: Some COVID-19 samples were acute and others convalescent; all came from the United States, Italy and Spain. T cells, B-cell-depleted T cells, or PBMCs provided the cDNA or gDNA that served as material.

Trimming removed 5 bases from V and 4 bases from J, with 35 bases in between. Germline-derived CDR1 and CDR2 are MNHNY and SVGAGI (reference sequence). The CDR3 spans 21 residues. Per the authors' pipeline: The authors estimated nucleated cell counts from reference gene primer amplification. Clones were sequenced by immunoSEQ multiplex PCR, and TCRdb holds only the in-frame ones, with some missing. V and J calls plus clone size are reproduced from that table; the DNA served to infer D and trimming. The table lists fewer than 130,000 clones, roughly four fifths of them singletons, with approximately 15% in the top ten.

The specimen was peripheral blood. The rearrangement uses TRBV6-6 and TRBJ2-5, with D possibly being TRBD2 (9 bases). The receptor was isolated from a woman aged 60-75 years with acute or convalescent COVID-19. In DNA form, the CDR3 reads TGTGCCAGCAGTCGATTCGGCAGGGGGCTAGCGGGGAGTCCATATGTAGAGACCCAGTACTTC. This gives the protein CASSRFGRGLAGSPYVETQYF.